The following is a T cell receptor (beta chain) sequence with its context. Its specificity is unknown. Germline trimming cut 2 bases from V and 8 bases from J; bases unmatched to any gene: 9. The CDR3 spans 16 residues. The germline V gene encodes CDR1 MNHEY and CDR2 SVGAGI. This entry comes from a study of T-cell memory formation after mild COVID-19. In the study overall: Largely, the TCR clusters proved donor specific. Notes on the study in general: Proof of SARS-CoV-2 specificity was absent for the second-wave clones that crested on day 37. Clones which contracted sat mainly in CM and EM if CD4+, and in EMRA if CD8+. Memory from before infection featured some responding clones, which suggests cross-reactive memory joined.

Each CDR3 protein gets one entry after TCRdb re-called the 5' RACE reads with MiXCR. The data contain around 450,000 distinct CDR3 sequences, about 19% of them singletons. The receptor's source is an adult woman who had mild COVID-19 (a few samples of this study predate the infection). Cell type and time point are not known. V is TRBV6-5 and J is TRBJ2-6; 7 bases are a match to TRBD1. Sample: PBMCs or a T cell subset sorted from them (not recorded which). The CDR3 here is CASSYQGTVGTNVLTF. In DNA form, the CDR3 reads TGTGCCAGCAGTTACCAGGGGACAGTGGGCACCAACGTCCTGACTTTC.